This T cell receptor beta chain was identified in a study of T cell responses to AZD1222 COVID-19 vaccine (dated by TCRdb to the early 2020s). The study in broad terms: AZD1222 recipients whose second dose came at about 4 weeks and those whose second dose came at about 12 weeks were combined into one group, since spike-specific TCR depth and breadth did not differ between the two schedules. A total of 230 to 250 trial participants underwent TCR sequencing, of whom around 200 received two doses of AZD1222 and 26 received two doses of the MenACWY control vaccine. Trial participants were enrolled by age into subgroups of 18-55, 56-69 and 70-plus years, and roughly 160, 29 and 62 TCR-sequenced participants, respectively, were included in these subgroups.

V was cut back by 5 bases and J by 2 bases, leaving a gap of 4 bases between them. From the germline V gene (reference sequence), CDR1 is MNHEY and CDR2 is SMNVEV. Including cysteine and phenylalanine, the CDR3 has 11 amino acids. The DNA shown is the 33-base CDR3, in frame from base 1. General conclusions and limits of the study: The vaccine-associated CD4 TCRs covered the entire spike protein, and the dominant responses fell in regions 160-218 and 743-854. Spike-specific TCR breadth and depth rose significantly after two AZD1222 doses compared with day 0 and with MenACWY recipients. The 56-69-year group was small, and its depth increase did not reach significance, likely because of low power. Reportedly, almost half of the unique spike-specific TCRs recognized epitopes lying outside the regions that are mutated in the B.1.351 and B.1.1.7 variants. Participants were mostly white British, with more females than males. The authors suggested clonal diversity may have been underestimated. Conclusions about previously exposed vaccinees were limited because only six AZD1222 recipients were SARS-CoV-2 seropositive at baseline. Because no day 14 peak-response samples were available, repertoires were characterized only after the peak T cell response.

Notes on this clone: Its antigen is unknown. The input lacks base qualities; no much larger clone sits a single base away.

The CDR3 regions of human TCRbeta chains were analyzed by immunosequencing. On the study's bioinformatics: Repertoire TCRs were matched against a reference library of SARS-CoV-2-specific TCRs generated with the MIRA antigen-specificity platform. Breadth meant the fraction of unique TCRs that were SARS-CoV-2-associated, whereas depth meant the fraction of total T cells that were SARS-CoV-2-associated. Each spike-specific TCR was assigned to its reactive spike region and to a CD4 or CD8 class using the MIRA data. Log10-transformed breadth and depth values were compared by one-way ANOVA with Sidak's multiple comparisons tests. The source is immuneACCESS, and TCRdb retained only in-frame sequences with V and J called. Part of the clones is not carried over; for the studies checked, unresolved V genes explain less than half of this, and the remainder is unexplained. V, J and clone size reflect that table, while D and trimming were determined from the DNA. Within this sample are more than 95,000 clones, with 88% of them counted one time only. Approximately 5.4% of the sample lies in the top ten.

The time point label for this specimen denotes: baseline before first vaccination. Vaccinee samples were obtained from the UK trials COV001 and COV002, which included a single-blind randomized controlled phase 2/3 trial of AZD1222 (ChAdOx1 nCoV-19) in healthy adults. Trial participant PBMC samples were collected at day 0 and day 28 after the second dose for TCRbeta chain sequencing. Here the chain combines TRBV27 and TRBJ2-7; confidence is insufficient to name the D gene. Here the sequenced sample was peripheral blood, taken on day 0 of AZD1222 vaccination. The sequence was collected from an adult in good health. CDR3 protein: CASSTPYEQYF. The DNA sequence is as follows: TGTGCCAGCAGTACCCCCTACGAGCAGTACTTC.